A single TCR beta chain is shown here with its context. Its specific antigen is unknown. The input lacks base qualities; no much larger clone sits a single base away. Reading from cysteine to phenylalanine, the CDR3 counts 15 amino acids. Only the CDR3 DNA stays, 45 bases, in frame from base 1. The germline V gene supplies CDR1 MNHEY and CDR2 SVGEGT. The V and J ends are trimmed by 6 bases and 6 bases, leaving 17 bases between them. Stable hyperthyroidism was defined as no progression to ophthalmopathy within 18 months of follow-up. Patients with hyperthyroidism were aged 18 to 65 years, had been newly diagnosed, and had a disease duration of less than 2 months. Patients were excluded if they had other autoimmune diseases, uncontrolled infections, pregnancy or lactation. Diagnosis was based on clinical symptoms, serum thyroxine, TRAb, thyroid ultrasound and orbital computed tomography. PBMCs were isolated from more than 9 ml of fresh peripheral blood by Ficoll-Paque density gradient centrifugation. Total RNA was extracted with Trizol reagent and quality-checked on an Agilent 2100 Bioanalyzer.

These data belong to a study of Graves' ophthalmopathy and Graves' hyperthyroidism (dated by TCRdb to about 2018). With regard to the full study: Peripheral blood was collected before any treatment was given, at the time of initial diagnosis. To explore V-J signatures that separate ophthalmopathy from hyperthyroidism, a discovery set of about a hundred patients was enrolled, consisting of 43 with ophthalmopathy and approximately 57 with stable hyperthyroidism. T-cell repertoires of thyroid tissue and blood were compared in 5 or 6 hyperthyroidism patients. The 85 to 100 discovery patients were divided at random into training and test sets in a 7:3 ratio. In total, some 130 blood samples were TCR-sequenced: approximately 42 ophthalmopathy, roughly 77 hyperthyroidism and approximately 17 hyperthyroidism-to-ophthalmopathy patients. To tell Graves' ophthalmopathy apart from Graves' hyperthyroidism, and to predict which patients would progress to ophthalmopathy, the study relied on TCR beta repertoire signatures. After sampling, hyperthyroidism patients received methimazole starting at 30 mg daily, and ophthalmopathy patients received high-dose intravenous methylprednisolone. An independent validation cohort was composed of 18 hyperthyroidism patients and 17 patients who later progressed from hyperthyroidism to ophthalmopathy.

For repertoire sequencing, TCR beta CDR3 regions were amplified from RNA transcripts. The first round was an RT-PCR using HTBI primers with the Qiagen OneStep RT-PCR kit, and this first round was followed by a second-round multiplex PCR, then size selection and purification. The libraries underwent paired-end sequencing with 100 bp reads on an Illumina HiSeq2000. Regarding the original processing steps: SOAPnuke was used to process the reads, throwing out any read that had adapters, had uncalled bases, had a mean Phred below 15, or lacked an exact constant-primer or identifier match. High-quality paired reads were merged with COPE v1.2.5. Each unique nucleotide sequence was defined as a clonotype, and clonotypes were aligned to IMGT TRB V, D and J references with MiTCR v1.1. Only V-J combinations with frequency above 0.0001 were analysed, covering approximately 99% of repertoires. For each V-J combination, a TCR clonal expansion and chaos score was defined as the ratio of F50 clonal expansion to chaos observed in the TCRdist matrix. Welch's t-statistics and random forest were used to narrow the features down to approximately twelve V-J combinations, which were then fed into a naive Bayes classifier. The Morisita-Horn index was used to measure how similar the thyroid and blood repertoires were. TCRdb's own reprocessing of the public reads used fastp at Q25 and MiXCR and kept productive beta chains. Under each unique CDR3 protein, matching rows form one entry showing the most common genes and DNA. TCRdb, not the authors, supplied the V and J calls. A total of 400,000 to 450,000 distinct CDR3 sequences appear in this sample, about 21% of them only once. The ten largest make up roughly 3% of the sample.

The paper's findings and limits, for the study overall: The 13-signature model separated ophthalmopathy from stable hyperthyroidism with roughly 89% sensitivity and approximately 83% specificity in cross-validation, and 80%/75% in the test set. In validation, the model predicted ophthalmopathy progression with over 60% sensitivity and around 72% specificity; about a dozen predicted patients were CT-confirmed with GO in a median of around 6.5 months. Among expanded thyroid clonotypes with frequency above 0.001, most also showed up in blood, which suggests that blood repertoires may reflect the thyroid immune response. Sample size was not statistically predetermined, and group allocation was not concealed from the investigators.

The chain uses TRBV6-2 or TRBV6-3 and TRBJ2-2; the D element could tentatively be TRBD1 or TRBD2, as 6 bases agree for each. The TCR sequence derives from a woman in her late teens or twenties with stable Graves' hyperthyroidism. Donor details come from another sample of the same person, matched by shared clones. The specimen was peripheral blood. The nucleotide sequence is TGTGCCAGCAGCAAAGGATGGGGGGCCGCCGGGGAGCTGTTTTTT. Its protein is CASSKGWGAAGELFF.